The clone carrying this T cell receptor (beta chain) was found once. Some clones are missing from TCRdb's copy, which holds only in-frame ones; the method was immunoSEQ multiplex PCR. The data contain roughly 200,000 clones, 86% of them seen just once; the ten biggest clones take up 3.5% to 4.5%. The data were taken from a study of blood T cell repertoires in COVID-19. The V gene lost 3 bases and the J gene lost 11 bases, with 18 bases spanning the gap. Germline values: CDR1 LNHDA, CDR2 SQIVND (reference sequence). The length of the CDR3 is 14 residues. Specimen: PBMCs or T cells enriched from blood (not recorded which). This receptor was identified in a woman in her thirties or forties with acute COVID-19. J is TRBJ2-3 and V is TRBV19; D is uncertain. CDR3 amino acids: CASSINPSGFGQYF. Written as DNA, the CDR3 is TGTGCCAGTAGTATTAATCCGTCAGGCTTTGGGCAGTATTTT. The full variable domain, completed using reference TRBV19 and TRBJ2-3, is DGGITQSPKYLFRKEGQNVTLSCEQNLNHDAMYWYRQDPGQGLRLIYYSQIVNDFQKGDIAEGYSVSREKKESFPLTVTSAQKNPTAFYLCASSINPSGFGQYFGPGTRLTVL.